The next 24 T cell receptor beta chains were all read from a single sample in a study of blood T cell repertoires in COVID-19. Assay used: immunoSEQ multiplex PCR; TCRdb lists only in-frame clones, some missing. Of more than 200,000 clones in the sample, 86% were seen once. Source material: peripheral blood. These receptors were collected from a woman aged 45-65 years with acute or convalescent COVID-19.

The J gene is TRBJ1-1, the V gene TRBV7-2, with TRBD1 matching over 8 bases. This CDR3 is 15 amino acids long. J lost 1 base, V lost 5 bases, and 6 bases had no gene match. Per germline, CDR1 SGHTA and CDR2 FQGNSA. The CDR3 region is CASSPADRGNTEAFF. CDR3 in DNA: TGTGCCAGCAGCCCCGCTGACAGGGGGAACACTGAAGCTTTCTTT. Full variable domain (rest looked up from reference TRBV7-2 and TRBJ1-1): GAGVSQSPSNKVTEKGKDVELRCDPISGHTALYWYRQSLGQGLEFLIYFQGNSAPDKSGLPSDRFSAERTGGSVSTLTIQRTQQEDSAVYLCASSPADRGNTEAFFGQGTRLTVV.

V and J are TRBV19 and TRBJ1-2; D unclear. V lost 3 bases to trimming and J lost 8 bases, with 7 bases between them. The CDR3 has 11 amino acids. Germline lookup yields CDR1 LNHDA and CDR2 SQIVND (reference sequence). CDR3 sequence reads: CASSMAWGYTF. CDR3 in DNA: TGTGCCAGTAGTATGGCTTGGGGCTACACCTTC.

This rearrangement joins TRBV23-1 to TRBJ1-5; no clear D. TRBV23-1 counts as an open reading frame of uncertain function. The CDR3 loop spans 14 amino acids. The V end lost 8 bases, the J end lost 3 bases, and 14 bases lay between the germline ends. CDR3 nucleotide sequence: TGCGCCAGCCCGCGAGGCAGACTCAATCAGCCCCAGCATTTT. Its protein is CASPRGRLNQPQHF.

The sample holds one count of this clone. The chain combines TRBV5-6 with TRBJ2-3; 10 positions agree with TRBD2. With V trimmed by 3 bases and J by 1 base, 14 bases remained unmatched. Germline V gene data show CDR1 as SGHDT and CDR2 as YYEEEE. This CDR3 spans 19 amino acids. The CDR3 DNA follows: TGTGCCAGCAGCTCCCCACCAGCGGGAGGGCCGATTGGCACAGATACGCAGTATTTT. Amino acids: CASSSPPAGGPIGTDTQYF.

CDR3 in amino acids: CASSVRGGMNTEAFF. CDR3 bases: TGTGCCAGCAGCGTTCGGGGGGGCATGAACACTGAAGCTTTCTTT. The gene calls are TRBV7-8 and TRBJ1-1; D perhaps matches TRBD1 (6 bases). V lost 5 bases, J lost 0 bases, and 13 bases lay in between. This CDR3 has 15 residues. Germline CDR1 reads SGHVS; CDR2 reads FQNEAQ.

This clone was found once. The rearrangement uses TRBV23-1 and TRBJ1-5, with 9 bases identical to TRBD1. TRBV23-1 belongs to the ORF category, with a function that is uncertain. V dropped 2 bases and J dropped 4; count of bases not matched to a gene: 3. The CDR3 covers 15 residues. The CDR3 DNA reads as TGCGCCAGCAGTCAACCGGGACAGGGTAATCAGCCCCAGCATTTT. Its translation is CASSQPGQGNQPQHF.

The rearrangement uses TRBV4-1 and TRBJ1-2, with no clear D. The CDR3 totals 18 residues. Germline CDR1 reads MGHRA; CDR2 reads YSYEKL. Between the trimmed V and J ends, which lost 1 base and 5 bases, there was a span of 23 bases. The CDR3 coding sequence is TGCGCCAGCAGCCAAGTACCGATTTGGTCCGCCAACGGGTATGGCTACACCTTC. It yields the protein CASSQVPIWSANGYGYTF.

The J gene is TRBJ1-1, the V gene TRBV6-5; 7 bases map to TRBD1. CDR3 length: 14 amino acids. The junction had 10 bases not matched to a gene; V was cut back by 8 bases and J by 4 bases. Germline CDR1 is MNHEY and CDR2 is SVGAGI. In nucleotides, the CDR3 is TGTGCCAGCGTAACAGGGGCGGGAGGCACTGAAGCTTTCTTT. Protein: CASVTGAGGTEAFF.

This chain joins TRBV4-2 and TRBJ2-3; D is possibly TRBD1 (6 bases). This CDR3 contains 17 residues. Trimming stripped 1 base from V and 0 bases from J, with 14 bases between. CDR1 is LGHNA, CDR2 YNFKEQ, per germline. The CDR3 is CASSQVGAGASTDTQYF. The CDR3 DNA reads TGTGCCAGCAGCCAAGTTGGTGCAGGGGCAAGCACAGATACGCAGTATTTT.

The chain carries TRBV29-1 and TRBJ2-3; 7 nucleotides line up with TRBD2. Germline V gene lookup returns CDR1 SQVTM and CDR2 ANQGSEA. Trimming took 3 bases from V and 6 from J; bases not matched to a gene: 9. This CDR3 contains 14 residues. The DNA of the CDR3 is TGCAGCGTTGAGGGCGGGAGATTAGTGGATACGCAGTATTTT. Translating it yields CSVEGGRLVDTQYF.

This chain joins TRBV18 and TRBJ2-7, with D unclear. Looked up from germline, CDR1 is KGHSH and CDR2 is LQKENI. V lost 3 bases, J lost 2 bases, and 14 bases lay in between. The CDR3 covers 15 residues. CDR3 amino acids: CASSPLGDMAYEQYF. The DNA of the CDR3 is TGTGCCAGCTCACCCTTGGGCGATATGGCCTACGAGCAGTACTTC. Using reference TRBV18 and TRBJ2-7 for the parts outside the CDR3, the full variable domain is NAGVMQNPRHLVRRRGQEARLRCSPMKGHSHVYWYRQLPEEGLKFMVYLQKENIIDESGMPKERFSAEFPKEGPSILRIQQVVRGDSAAYFCASSPLGDMAYEQYFGPGTRLTVT.

This chain links TRBV7-3 with TRBJ2-1, with D possibly TRBD1 on 5 matching bases. V lost 0 bases and J 7 bases, leaving 10 bases between the germline ends. CDR3 length: 14 amino acids. Germline lookup yields CDR1 SGHTA and CDR2 FQGTGA. CDR3 loop: CASSLTQGTNEQFF. DNA of the CDR3: TGTGCCAGCAGCTTAACGCAGGGAACAAATGAGCAGTTCTTC.

The chain uses TRBV25-1 and TRBJ1-4; D possibly corresponds to TRBD1 (6 bases). Trimming removed 3 bases at V and 8 bases at J, with 19 bases between. The germline CDR1 and CDR2 sequences are MGHDK and SYGVNS. This CDR3 spans 16 amino acids. CDR3 coding DNA: TGTGCCAGCAGTGACCCTCTTGAAGGGGGACGGGAAAAACTGTTTTTT. This gives the protein CASSDPLEGGREKLFF.

The rearrangement joins TRBV18 to TRBJ2-2; 9 bases match TRBD1. Germline CDR1 reads KGHSH; CDR2 reads LQKENI. The CDR3 contains 16 residues. V was clipped by 4 bases and J by 3 bases; unmatched bases: 6. CDR3 amino acids: CASSRTGGEDTGELFF. For the CDR3, the DNA is TGTGCCAGCTCACGAACAGGGGGCGAGGACACCGGGGAGCTGTTTTTT.

In this sample, this clone turned up a few times. The J gene is TRBJ1-1, the V gene TRBV19; D unclear. The CDR3 spans 15 residues. Germline lookup yields CDR1 LNHDA and CDR2 SQIVND (reference sequence). Trimming took 4 bases from V and 0 from J, leaving 12 bases between them. The CDR3 DNA reads as TGTGCCAGTAGTAAGGAGGTAATCATGAACACTGAAGCTTTCTTT. This encodes CASSKEVIMNTEAFF.

The chain combines TRBV10-3 with TRBJ1-3; tentative D call: TRBD1 (5 bases). Deletions cut 7 bases from V and 2 bases from J, with 9 bases between. The CDR3 sequence is 13 residues long. Germline V gene data show CDR1 as ENHRY and CDR2 as SYGVKD. The CDR3 protein is CAIKGAPGNTIYF. As DNA, the CDR3 is TGTGCCATCAAAGGGGCCCCTGGAAACACCATATATTTT.

This rearrangement joins TRBV6-2 or TRBV6-3 to TRBJ2-7, with D hard to call. The germline CDR1 and CDR2 sequences are MNHEY and SVGEGT. The CDR3 has 13 amino acids. V was shortened by 2 bases and J by 3 bases, with 8 bases between the two germline ends. For the CDR3, the DNA is TGTGCCAGCAGTTACGAGAGAAACTACGAGCAGTACTTC. Translating gives CASSYERNYEQYF.

The chain employs TRBV10-3 and TRBJ2-5; 7 nucleotides line up with TRBD2. J lost 2 bases, V lost 5 bases, and 5 bases had no gene match. CDR1 and CDR2 from the germline V gene are ENHRY and SYGVKD. The CDR3 has 14 residues. The CDR3 loop is CAISSEAGQETQYF. DNA of the CDR3: TGTGCCATCAGTTCAGAAGCGGGGCAAGAGACCCAGTACTTC.

The genes are TRBV19 and TRBJ1-1; tentative D call: TRBD1 (6 bases). Trimming took off 7 bases at V and 0 bases at J, with 15 bases between the two ends. Germline-derived CDR1 and CDR2 are LNHDA and SQIVND (reference sequence). The CDR3 has 15 residues. CDR3 sequence: CASTGVGQVNTEAFF. The CDR3 DNA follows: TGTGCCAGTACCGGGGTGGGACAAGTGAACACTGAAGCTTTCTTT.

The V call is TRBV9, the J call TRBJ2-3, with 7 positions matching TRBD2. Germline CDR1 is SGDLS and CDR2 is YYNGEE. Trimming took 0 bases from V and 2 from J; bases not matched to a gene: 6. This CDR3 has 16 residues. CDR3 DNA: TGTGCCAGCAGCGTAGGGGCTAGCGGCGCCACAGATACGCAGTATTTT. As protein: CASSVGASGATDTQYF.

The chain couples TRBV19 to TRBJ1-2; 8 bases agree with TRBD1. V lost 5 bases and J lost 5; bases outside the gene matches: 7. This CDR3 contains 14 residues. Germline CDR1 reads LNHDA; CDR2 reads SQIVND (reference sequence). The CDR3 loop is CASSPDRVGYGYTF. The CDR3 coding sequence is TGTGCCAGTAGTCCGGACAGGGTAGGGTATGGCTACACCTTC.

The gene calls are TRBV27 and TRBJ2-3, with TRBD1 as a possible D gene (7 bases). V was cut by 10 bases and J by 3 bases, with 11 bases left in between. Germline-derived CDR1 and CDR2 are MNHEY and SMNVEV (reference sequence). The CDR3 spans 12 residues. The CDR3 nucleotides read TGTGCCACCAGGGGGGCAACAGATACGCAGTATTTT. Amino acids: CATRGATDTQYF.

V is TRBV5-6 and J is TRBJ2-2; 7 nucleotides line up with TRBD2. The CDR3 extends over 16 amino acids. CDR1 is SGHDT and CDR2 is YYEEEE in the germline V gene. Trimming removed 0 bases from V and 2 bases from J; junction bases left unmatched: 4. CDR3 coding DNA: TGTGCCAGCAGCTTGGGTCCGGGAGGCAACACCGGGGAGCTGTTTTTT. This codes for CASSLGPGGNTGELFF.

V usage is TRBV6-5 and J usage is TRBJ1-3; D is perhaps TRBD1 (6 bases). The CDR3 loop spans 14 amino acids. Germline V gene data show CDR1 as MNHEY and CDR2 as SVGAGI. V was clipped by 4 bases and J by 4 bases, with 11 bases between them. The CDR3 DNA reads TGTGCCAGCAGTTTGGGGGCCCGGGGAAACACCATATATTTT. Its protein is CASSLGARGNTIYF.